These 10 T cell receptor beta chains came from one sample sequenced in a study of blood T cells in healthy people across ages. A sample-barcoded 5' primer and a J-beta primer mix were used in a second PCR of roughly 7 to 12 cycles. TCRdb reanalysed the 5' RACE reads using MiXCR and keeps one entry per CDR3 protein. The sample holds roughly 2 million distinct CDR3 sequences; around 48% are singletons and the top ten take 2.1%. The sample comprised blood. These receptors were collected from a woman in her 40s in good health.

V is TRBV28 and J is TRBJ2-5; 12 bases line up with TRBD2. Trimming cost V 3 bases and J 0 bases; bases outside gene matches: 17. Germline lookup yields CDR1 MDHEN and CDR2 SYDVKM. The CDR3 spans 21 residues. The CDR3 here is CASSFRPETSGGYLYQETQYF. The DNA of the CDR3 is TGTGCCAGCAGTTTCCGACCAGAGACTAGCGGGGGCTACTTGTACCAAGAGACCCAGTACTTC.

In its sample, this clonotype was seen a few times. J is TRBJ2-7 and V is TRBV11-1; 8 bases match TRBD1. The germline gives CDR1 SGHAT, CDR2 FQDESV (reference sequence). CDR3 length: 13 amino acids. The ends lost 5 bases at V and 3 bases at J; junction bases unmatched: 3. Here the CDR3 reads CASSRQGIYEQYF. CDR3 coding DNA: TGTGCCAGCAGCCGACAGGGGATCTACGAGCAGTACTTC.

This clonotype appeared a few times. The gene calls are TRBV6-2 or TRBV6-3 and TRBJ2-3; D gene ambiguous. Germline values: CDR1 MNHEY, CDR2 SVGEGT. Trimming shortened V by 6 bases and J by 2 bases, and 18 bases separated the two germline ends. This CDR3 has 16 amino acids. The CDR3 DNA sequence: TGTGCCAGCAGGACTCATTCGGGTAAAGCCACAGATACGCAGTATTTT. It translates to CASRTHSGKATDTQYF.

A note on this clonotype: The junction departs from germline at one end; a sequencing error may be responsible. The chain employs TRBV9 and TRBJ1-2; the match to TRBD1 covers 7 bases. Germline CDR1 reads SGDLS; CDR2 reads YYNGEE. The length of the CDR3 is 15 residues. The CDR3 is CACSVGSGTVYGYTF. The CDR3 nucleotides are TGTGCCTGCAGCGTAGGGTCAGGGACAGTCTATGGCTACACCTTC.

The V and J genes are TRBV7-9 and TRBJ2-4, with a weak D call TRBD2 (6 bases). The V end lost 4 bases, the J end lost 12 bases, and 19 bases lay between the germline ends. CDR1 is SEHNR, CDR2 FQNEAQ, per germline (reference sequence). CDR3 length: 14 amino acids. The CDR3 reads CASSSDGRRDAQYF. CDR3 sequence (DNA): TGTGCCAGCAGCTCGGACGGGAGAAGGGACGCTCAGTACTTC. Looking up the rest from reference TRBV7-9 and TRBJ2-4 gives the full variable domain: DTGVSQNPRHKITKRGQNVTFRCDPISEHNRLYWYRQTLGQGPEFLTYFQNEAQLEKSRLLSDRFSAERPKGSFSTLEIQRTEQGDSAMYLCASSSDGRRDAQYFGAGTRLSVL.

This clonotype was seen a handful of times. J is TRBJ1-6 and V is TRBV10-3; 9 bases are shared with TRBD1. The V gene end was trimmed by 3 bases and the J gene end by 7 bases; junction bases not matched to a gene: 10. Germline values: CDR1 ENHRY, CDR2 SYGVKD. CDR3 size: 17 residues. CDR3 in amino acids: CAISDLNTGGGNSPLHF. DNA of the CDR3: TGTGCCATCAGTGACCTGAATACAGGGGGCGGGAATTCACCCCTCCACTTT.

The V gene is TRBV20-1, the J gene TRBJ1-2, with 10 bases fitting TRBD1. Looked up from germline, CDR1 is DFQATT and CDR2 is SNEGSKA (reference sequence). The CDR3 contains 14 residues. After removal of 3 bases from V and 2 bases from J, the junction contained 3 bases not matched to a gene. CDR3 protein: CSARRTGGNYGYTF. The DNA of the CDR3 is TGCAGTGCTAGGAGGACAGGGGGGAACTATGGCTACACCTTC.

V and J are TRBV5-5 and TRBJ1-1; D ambiguous. CDR1 is SGHKS and CDR2 is YYEKEE in the germline V gene (reference sequence). Deletions cut 2 bases from V and 0 bases from J, with 8 bases between. The CDR3 covers 14 residues. CDR3 nucleotides: TGTGCCAGCAGCTTAAATCAGCTGAACACTGAAGCTTTCTTT. It codes for CASSLNQLNTEAFF.

This clonotype turned up a few times. V and J are TRBV20-1 and TRBJ2-1; the D gene is possibly TRBD2 (6 bases). The V end lost 3 bases, the J end lost 6 bases, and 18 bases lay between the germline ends. The CDR3 is made up of 15 amino acids. Germline CDR1 reads DFQATT; CDR2 reads SNEGSKA (reference sequence). CDR3 nucleotide sequence: TGCAGTGCTAGTAGTCGCGGGGAAAGGTTCAATGAGCAGTTCTTC. It codes for CSASSRGERFNEQFF.

This chain connects TRBV25-1 to TRBJ2-5; tentatively, D is TRBD1 (5 bases). The CDR3 spans 16 residues. Per the germline V gene, CDR1 is MGHDK and CDR2 is SYGVNS. V was clipped by 1 base and J by 5 bases, with 17 bases between them. The CDR3 is CASSELTKGKKETQYF. The CDR3 region has the DNA TGTGCCAGCAGTGAATTGACAAAGGGGAAGAAGGAGACCCAGTACTTC.